Listed here is a single T cell receptor (beta chain). Its antigen is still unknown. This entry is derived from a study of T cells in Graves' hyperthyroidism and ophthalmopathy. The TCR beta CDR3 regions underwent amplification using RNA transcripts as the source. HTBI primers drove first-round RT-PCR of the TCR CDR3. MiXCR, run by TCRdb on the multiplex PCR reads, gives a single entry per CDR3 protein. The profile shows fewer than 450,000 distinct CDR3 sequences, roughly 15% of them singletons. Trimming cost V 3 bases and J 12 bases; bases outside gene matches: 8. This CDR3 has 16 residues. Per germline, CDR1 MDHEN and CDR2 SYDVKM. General study points: Most thyroid clonotypes expanded above 0.001 appeared in blood too. A model built on 13 V-J features separated ophthalmopathy from stable hyperthyroidism.

Not enrolled were patients with uncontrolled infection, other autoimmune disease, pregnancy or lactation. Input material: blood. The chain links TRBV28 to TRBJ2-1; 16 bases agree with TRBD2. This receptor was identified in a woman aged 60-70 years with Graves' ophthalmopathy. The CDR3 is CASSLGGTSGRAGQFF. The CDR3 nucleotides read TGTGCCAGCAGTTTGGGGGGGACTAGCGGGAGGGCTGGGCAGTTCTTC.